This entry is about one T cell receptor (beta chain). This sample was taken from a study of CXCR3-negative and CXCR3-positive naive CD8 T cells. It was by 5' RACE with UMI labels that the TRB cDNA libraries were prepared. One entry per CDR3 protein, without DNA, is what TCRdb gives after re-calling the 5' RACE reads. In all, the sample yields 100,000 to 150,000 distinct CDR3 sequences. Germline lookup yields CDR1 MNHEY and CDR2 SVGAGI. The CDR3 runs to 15 residues. This rearrangement joins TRBV6-5 to TRBJ1-2; TCRdb indicates TRBD1, and absent DNA this call remains unverified. The receptor was derived from a human donor in good health. Some clones in this sample may be carry-over from other donors' samples. The sample taken for sequencing was naive CXCR3- CD8+ T cells from blood. Subset specified: CD45RO-CCR7+CD27+CD95- naive CD8+ T cells lacking CXCR3 (TNR3-). The CDR3 reads CASSYSAGTGHGYTF.